A selection of T cell receptor beta chains follows, all from one sample in a study of blood T cell repertoires in COVID-19. Libraries were prepared by immunoSEQ multiplex PCR; TCRdb keeps only in-frame clonotypes and omits some of them. Of 150,000 or so clones detected, roughly 83% appear once; the ten largest clones hold 3% to 3.5%. The sample consisted of peripheral blood. The source of these receptors is an elderly woman with acute or convalescent COVID-19. Both conserved end residues are part of each CDR3. The D gene is left open where the match is weak. Size tells how often a clone was seen (once, few, many) or the class of an expanded clone, and some rows leave it out.

j_call: TRBJ1-2; clone_size: -; d_call: -; v_call: TRBV15; cdr3_aa: CATSRLTTGAGTMHTF; cdr3_nt: TGTGCCACCAGCAGATTAACGACAGGAGCGGGAACTATGCACACCTTC
j_call: TRBJ2-7; clone_size: -; d_call: TRBD1; v_call: TRBV5-1; cdr3_aa: CASSRLNYRGFYEQYF; cdr3_nt: TGCGCCAGCAGTCGCTTAAACTACAGGGGGTTCTACGAGCAGTACTTC
j_call: TRBJ2-7; clone_size: -; d_call: -; v_call: TRBV7-9; cdr3_aa: CASSLAGREQYF; cdr3_nt: TGTGCCAGCAGCCTGGCTGGGCGAGAGCAGTACTTC
j_call: TRBJ1-5; clone_size: few; d_call: TRBD1; v_call: TRBV7-2; cdr3_aa: CASSQGRDRVLRPQHF; cdr3_nt: TGTGCCAGCAGTCAAGGGCGGGACAGGGTCCTTCGGCCCCAGCATTTT
j_call: TRBJ1-2; clone_size: -; d_call: TRBD1; v_call: TRBV3-1/TRBV3-2; cdr3_aa: CASSQRQGHTF; cdr3_nt: TGTGCCAGCAGCCAACGACAGGGCCACACCTTC
j_call: TRBJ1-5; clone_size: -; d_call: -; v_call: TRBV18; cdr3_aa: CASSPQGSVGGTQPQHF; cdr3_nt: TGTGCCAGCTCACCACAAGGCAGCGTAGGGGGAACTCAGCCCCAGCATTTT
j_call: TRBJ1-1; clone_size: -; d_call: -; v_call: TRBV19; cdr3_aa: CASRLGGNQGTEAFF; cdr3_nt: TGTGCCAGTAGACTGGGAGGGAACCAAGGGACTGAAGCTTTCTTT
j_call: TRBJ2-1; clone_size: -; d_call: -; v_call: TRBV27; cdr3_aa: CASKGSRGSLYNEQFF; cdr3_nt: TGTGCCAGCAAAGGGAGTCGGGGTTCCCTATACAATGAGCAGTTCTTC
j_call: TRBJ2-1; clone_size: -; d_call: TRBD2; v_call: TRBV7-8; cdr3_aa: CASSSRLRGTSPGEQFF; cdr3_nt: TGTGCCAGCAGCTCCCGGCTGCGGGGGACCTCCCCGGGTGAGCAGTTCTTC
j_call: TRBJ1-2; clone_size: -; d_call: TRBD1; v_call: TRBV19; cdr3_aa: CASSTGQGFFYGYTF; cdr3_nt: TGTGCCAGTAGTACAGGACAGGGCTTCTTTTATGGCTACACCTTC
j_call: TRBJ1-1; clone_size: -; d_call: TRBD1; v_call: TRBV7-2; cdr3_aa: CASSSGRGGFTEAFF; cdr3_nt: TGTGCCAGCAGCTCCGGTAGAGGGGGCTTTACTGAAGCTTTCTTT
j_call: TRBJ1-1; clone_size: -; d_call: -; v_call: TRBV30; cdr3_aa: CAWSEDSEAFF; cdr3_nt: TGTGCCTGGAGCGAAGACAGCGAAGCTTTCTTT
j_call: TRBJ1-2; clone_size: -; d_call: -; v_call: TRBV12-3/TRBV12-4; cdr3_aa: CASRIQQGSGYTF; cdr3_nt: TGTGCCAGCAGGATCCAACAGGGAAGCGGCTACACCTTC
j_call: TRBJ1-1; clone_size: -; d_call: -; v_call: TRBV3-1/TRBV3-2; cdr3_aa: CASSQVVALNTEAFF; cdr3_nt: TGTGCCAGCAGCCAAGTCGTAGCATTGAACACTGAAGCTTTCTTT
j_call: TRBJ1-1; clone_size: -; d_call: -; v_call: TRBV2; cdr3_aa: CASIFQGNTEAFF; cdr3_nt: TGTGCCAGCATTTTTCAGGGTAACACTGAGGCTTTCTTT
j_call: TRBJ1-2; clone_size: -; d_call: -; v_call: TRBV7-3; cdr3_aa: CASSPSAGNYGYTF; cdr3_nt: TGTGCCAGCAGCCCCAGCGCGGGCAACTATGGCTACACCTTC
j_call: TRBJ1-1; clone_size: -; d_call: -; v_call: TRBV19; cdr3_aa: CASSMGGTTEAFF; cdr3_nt: TGTGCCAGTAGTATGGGGGGAACGACTGAAGCTTTCTTT
j_call: TRBJ2-5; clone_size: -; d_call: -; v_call: TRBV5-4; cdr3_aa: CASSSVEGRQETQYF; cdr3_nt: TGTGCCAGCAGCTCGGTCGAGGGGAGGCAAGAGACCCAGTACTTC
j_call: TRBJ2-5; clone_size: -; d_call: -; v_call: TRBV5-4; cdr3_aa: CASSRGASGAGETQYF; cdr3_nt: TGTGCCAGCAGCCGGGGGGCTAGCGGTGCGGGGGAGACCCAGTACTTC
j_call: TRBJ2-5; clone_size: once; d_call: -; v_call: TRBV19; cdr3_aa: CASSIGVGRQETQYF; cdr3_nt: TGTGCCAGTAGTATTGGAGTAGGTCGGCAAGAGACCCAGTACTTC
j_call: TRBJ2-7; clone_size: -; d_call: TRBD1; v_call: TRBV5-4; cdr3_aa: CASSSHRDRGAYEQYF; cdr3_nt: TGTGCCAGCAGCTCCCACCGGGACAGGGGAGCCTACGAGCAGTACTTC
j_call: TRBJ2-5; clone_size: -; d_call: TRBD2; v_call: TRBV18; cdr3_aa: CASSRGVQETQYF; cdr3_nt: TGTGCCAGCTCGCGGGGGGTCCAAGAGACCCAGTACTTC
j_call: TRBJ1-1; clone_size: -; d_call: TRBD1; v_call: TRBV6-6; cdr3_aa: CASSLGQGRATEAFF; cdr3_nt: TGTGCCAGCAGTTTGGGACAGGGGAGGGCCACTGAAGCTTTCTTT
j_call: TRBJ1-6; clone_size: -; d_call: TRBD1; v_call: TRBV6-5; cdr3_aa: CASSYSGTGGGSPLHF; cdr3_nt: TGTGCCAGCAGTTACTCGGGGACAGGTGGGGGTTCACCCCTCCACTTT
j_call: TRBJ1-5; clone_size: -; d_call: TRBD1; v_call: TRBV15; cdr3_aa: CATSRERTGYSNQPQHF; cdr3_nt: TGTGCCACCAGCAGAGAGAGGACAGGGTATAGCAATCAGCCCCAGCATTTT
j_call: TRBJ2-2; clone_size: -; d_call: TRBD2; v_call: TRBV11-2; cdr3_aa: CASSFSGANTGELFF; cdr3_nt: TGTGCCAGCAGCTTCAGCGGGGCGAACACCGGGGAGCTGTTTTTT
j_call: TRBJ1-1; clone_size: -; d_call: TRBD1; v_call: TRBV7-9; cdr3_aa: CASSPLQGFYTEAFF; cdr3_nt: TGTGCCAGCAGCCCATTACAGGGGTTCTACACTGAAGCTTTCTTT
j_call: TRBJ1-1; clone_size: -; d_call: -; v_call: TRBV2; cdr3_aa: CASSEALRVGTEAFF; cdr3_nt: TGTGCCAGCAGTGAAGCGCTCAGGGTGGGAACTGAAGCTTTCTTT
j_call: TRBJ1-5; clone_size: -; d_call: -; v_call: TRBV5-6; cdr3_aa: CASSLERRYDQPQHF; cdr3_nt: TGTGCCAGCAGCTTGGAGCGGCGTTATGATCAGCCCCAGCATTTT
j_call: TRBJ2-5; clone_size: once; d_call: TRBD1; v_call: TRBV18; cdr3_aa: CASSKSSGGRGETQYF; cdr3_nt: TGTGCCAGCTCAAAGTCTTCAGGGGGCCGGGGAGAGACCCAGTACTTC
j_call: TRBJ1-3; clone_size: -; d_call: -; v_call: TRBV11-2; cdr3_aa: CASSLDLYSGNTIYF; cdr3_nt: TGTGCCAGCAGCTTAGACCTGTACTCTGGAAACACCATATATTTT
j_call: TRBJ2-7; clone_size: -; d_call: -; v_call: TRBV6-5; cdr3_aa: CARPLGRAAYEQYF; cdr3_nt: TGTGCCAGGCCCCTAGGGCGAGCGGCTTACGAGCAGTACTTC
j_call: TRBJ1-1; clone_size: -; d_call: TRBD1; v_call: TRBV5-1; cdr3_aa: CASSSRTGGNTEAFF; cdr3_nt: TGCGCCAGCAGTTCCCGGACAGGCGGGAACACTGAAGCTTTCTTT
j_call: TRBJ2-3; clone_size: -; d_call: TRBD2; v_call: TRBV5-6; cdr3_aa: CASSFPTSGGTDTQYF; cdr3_nt: TGTGCCAGCAGCTTCCCGACTAGCGGGGGCACAGATACGCAGTATTTT
j_call: TRBJ2-5; clone_size: -; d_call: -; v_call: TRBV6-5; cdr3_aa: CASSLLSGSETQYF; cdr3_nt: TGTGCCAGCAGCCTCCTAAGTGGTAGCGAGACCCAGTACTTC
j_call: TRBJ1-2; clone_size: -; d_call: TRBD1; v_call: TRBV6-5; cdr3_aa: CASSSYVGQGNYGYTF; cdr3_nt: TGTGCCAGCAGTTCTTATGTCGGACAGGGCAACTATGGCTACACCTTC
j_call: TRBJ2-7; clone_size: -; d_call: TRBD1; v_call: TRBV11-3; cdr3_aa: CASSGQGYEQYF; cdr3_nt: TGTGCCAGCAGCGGACAGGGCTACGAGCAGTACTTC
j_call: TRBJ1-2; clone_size: -; d_call: -; v_call: TRBV5-1; cdr3_aa: CASSLAMAGKETNYGYTF; cdr3_nt: TGCGCCAGCAGCTTGGCCATGGCAGGGAAAGAGACTAACTATGGCTACACCTTC
j_call: TRBJ2-7; clone_size: few; d_call: TRBD1; v_call: TRBV10-3; cdr3_aa: CAISQDRTTSYEQYF; cdr3_nt: TGTGCCATCAGCCAGGACAGGACAACTTCCTACGAGCAGTACTTC
j_call: TRBJ1-1; clone_size: -; d_call: -; v_call: TRBV3-1/TRBV3-2; cdr3_aa: CASTVSNSGTEAFF; cdr3_nt: TGTGCCAGCACCGTGAGTAACTCGGGCACTGAAGCTTTCTTT
j_call: TRBJ1-5; clone_size: -; d_call: -; v_call: TRBV6-6; cdr3_aa: CASSLRGNQPQHF; cdr3_nt: TGTGCCAGCAGTTTGAGGGGGAATCAGCCCCAGCATTTT
j_call: TRBJ2-1; clone_size: -; d_call: -; v_call: TRBV9; cdr3_aa: CASSVGHNEQFF; cdr3_nt: TGTGCCAGCAGCGTGGGCCACAATGAGCAGTTCTTC
j_call: TRBJ1-2; clone_size: once; d_call: -; v_call: TRBV29-1; cdr3_aa: CSVEGTYREHTF; cdr3_nt: TGCAGCGTTGAAGGCACCTACAGGGAACACACCTTC
j_call: TRBJ2-2; clone_size: -; d_call: TRBD1; v_call: TRBV5-1; cdr3_aa: CASSRGTGDVGELFF; cdr3_nt: TGCGCCAGCAGCCGGGGGACAGGGGATGTGGGGGAGCTGTTTTTT
j_call: TRBJ2-3; clone_size: -; d_call: TRBD2; v_call: TRBV5-1; cdr3_aa: CASSKGLDTDTQYF; cdr3_nt: TGCGCCAGCAGCAAGGGACTAGATACAGATACGCAGTATTTT
j_call: TRBJ1-2; clone_size: -; d_call: -; v_call: TRBV21-1; cdr3_aa: CATQSPSVAVSKPGGYTF; cdr3_nt: TGTGCCACCCAATCCCCTTCGGTTGCAGTTTCCAAGCCAGGGGGCTACACCTTC
j_call: TRBJ1-4; clone_size: -; d_call: TRBD1; v_call: TRBV5-4; cdr3_aa: CASSSSGTVNEKLFF; cdr3_nt: TGTGCCAGCAGCTCATCCGGGACAGTTAATGAAAAACTGTTTTTT
j_call: TRBJ1-3; clone_size: -; d_call: -; v_call: TRBV5-5; cdr3_aa: CASSLAGGNTIYF; cdr3_nt: TGTGCCAGCAGCTTGGCGGGGGGAAACACCATATATTTT
j_call: TRBJ1-5; clone_size: once; d_call: TRBD1; v_call: TRBV2; cdr3_aa: CASSESQAGGINQPQHF; cdr3_nt: TGTGCCAGCAGTGAATCACAGGCAGGGGGGATTAATCAGCCCCAGCATTTT
j_call: TRBJ1-1; clone_size: once; d_call: -; v_call: TRBV29-1; cdr3_aa: CSVATGNTEAFF; cdr3_nt: TGCAGCGTTGCTACTGGGAACACTGAAGCTTTCTTT
j_call: TRBJ2-7; clone_size: -; d_call: TRBD2; v_call: TRBV9; cdr3_aa: CASGPSGGAGEQYF; cdr3_nt: TGTGCCAGCGGACCTAGCGGGGGGGCCGGCGAGCAGTACTTC
j_call: TRBJ2-3; clone_size: -; d_call: -; v_call: TRBV6-2/TRBV6-3; cdr3_aa: CASSYYSPSDTQYF; cdr3_nt: TGTGCCAGCAGTTACTATTCCCCCTCCGATACGCAGTATTTT
j_call: TRBJ2-7; clone_size: once; d_call: TRBD1; v_call: TRBV3-1/TRBV3-2; cdr3_aa: CASSHSGGREYF; cdr3_nt: TGTGCCAGCAGCCATTCAGGGGGCCGGGAGTACTTC
j_call: TRBJ1-6; clone_size: -; d_call: -; v_call: TRBV18; cdr3_aa: CASSLRQANNSPLHF; cdr3_nt: TGTGCCAGCTCACTTAGACAGGCGAACAATTCACCCCTCCACTTT
j_call: TRBJ2-3; clone_size: -; d_call: TRBD2; v_call: TRBV9; cdr3_aa: CASSDASGGNTDTQYF; cdr3_nt: TGTGCCAGCAGCGACGCTAGCGGGGGCAACACAGATACGCAGTATTTT
j_call: TRBJ1-1; clone_size: -; d_call: -; v_call: TRBV4-2; cdr3_aa: CASSQDRGGGSTEAFF; cdr3_nt: TGTGCCAGCAGCCAAGATCGGGGCGGGGGCAGCACTGAAGCTTTCTTT
j_call: TRBJ2-7; clone_size: -; d_call: TRBD1; v_call: TRBV9; cdr3_aa: CASSVAGQGPYEQYF; cdr3_nt: TGTGCCAGCAGCGTAGCCGGACAGGGTCCCTACGAGCAGTACTTC